This T cell receptor beta chain is from a study of shared clonotypes between healthy human individuals. Donors, without exception, were Caucasian adults residing in Nashville, Tennessee. The germline V gene has CDR1 SGHAT and CDR2 FQNNGV. Trimming shortened V by 1 base and J by 1 base, and 20 bases separated the two germline ends. CDR3 length: 19 amino acids. Sequencing used immunoSEQ multiplex PCR; TCRdb keeps in-frame clones, though not all of them. This table holds about 1.4 million clones, over 95% found once. The receptor comes from a man aged 25-45 years in good health. The chain carries TRBV11-2 and TRBJ1-3; D is possibly TRBD1 (6 bases). Source material: naive CD4+ T cells sorted from blood. Regarding subset: CD45RA+ positively selected. The CDR3 is CASSLGIPRGQGSGNTIYF. As DNA, the CDR3 is TGTGCCAGCAGCTTAGGAATTCCCCGAGGCCAGGGGTCTGGAAACACCATATATTTT.